This T cell receptor beta chain was obtained from a study of blood T cell repertoires in COVID-19. The V end lost 4 bases, the J end lost 3 bases, and 16 bases lay between the germline ends. The length of the CDR3 is 15 residues. In germline, CDR1 is MDHEN, CDR2 SYDVKM. Using immunoSEQ multiplex PCR, the repertoire was profiled, and TCRdb retains in-frame clones only, with some absent. Found here are 250,000 to 350,000 clones, 88% of them singletons; the top ten hold about 11%. Input material: peripheral blood. This TCR was sampled from a woman in her thirties with COVID-19, enrolled during active disease. J is TRBJ2-7 and V is TRBV28, with D perhaps matching TRBD2 (6 bases). For the CDR3, the DNA is TGTGCCAGCAGTTCCCCGCGGGGACGTTTCTACGAGCAGTACTTC. It encodes CASSSPRGRFYEQYF.